The TCR beta chain described here comes from a study of OX40 agonist ivuxolimab in advanced cancers. Study-wide context: Prior anti-PD-1, anti-PD-L1 or anti-CTLA-4 therapy did not bar entry, and 30% to 40% had some.

Repertoires were generated with immunoSEQ multiplex PCR, while TCRdb's copy carries only in-frame clones and drops some. The sample consists of about 66,000 clones, about 90% of them appearing once. Comments on this clone: Its antigen is as yet unknown.

Overall study results and limits: Patients with a partial response at 0.1-3.0 mg/kg had among the lowest clonal expansion.

This receptor was identified in an adult with an advanced solid tumor such as melanoma, head and neck, liver or kidney cancer. The sample in question was CD4+ or CD8+ T cells sorted from blood, obtained in a trial of the OX40 agonist ivuxolimab.

The CDR3 here is CASSLYLGTGGAFF. CDR3 DNA sequence: TGTGCCAGCAGCTTGTACCTCGGTACAGGGGGAGCTTTCTTT. V usage is TRBV7-6 and J usage is TRBJ1-1, with 8 bases matching TRBD1. Germline CDR1 is SGHVS and CDR2 is FNYEAQ. The CDR3 is 14 residues long. V shed 3 bases, J shed 10 bases, and the junction held 10 bases outside the gene matches.